This entry concerns a single T cell receptor beta chain. Its antigen remains unidentified. The entry originates in a study of T cell responses to AZD1222 COVID-19 vaccine. The CDR3 length is 18 residues. V was clipped by 4 bases and J by 5 bases, with 21 bases between them. The germline V gene encodes CDR1 SEHNR and CDR2 FQNEAQ (reference sequence). Study findings and constraints: The span of vaccine-associated CD4 TCRs extended across spike, with dominance at 160-218 and 743-854. Clonal diversity was possibly underestimated; the donors were predominantly white British and more often female. Repertoire sampling was restricted to post-peak T cell response timepoints. Reports say nearly half of spike-specific TCRs go after unmutated variant regions.

Using immunoSEQ multiplex PCR, the repertoire was profiled, and TCRdb retains in-frame clones only, with some absent. Seen here are some 130,000 clones, nearly 95% observed once, and the top ten hold less than 6.5%. This specimen was peripheral blood, taken on day 0 of AZD1222 vaccination. V usage is TRBV7-9 and J usage is TRBJ1-6; weak D call: TRBD1 (5 bases). This TCR was sampled from an adult in good health. CDR3 in amino acids: CASSWGWTTLRNNSPLHF. DNA for the CDR3: TGTGCCAGCAGCTGGGGCTGGACAACCCTTAGGAATAATTCACCCCTCCACTTT.